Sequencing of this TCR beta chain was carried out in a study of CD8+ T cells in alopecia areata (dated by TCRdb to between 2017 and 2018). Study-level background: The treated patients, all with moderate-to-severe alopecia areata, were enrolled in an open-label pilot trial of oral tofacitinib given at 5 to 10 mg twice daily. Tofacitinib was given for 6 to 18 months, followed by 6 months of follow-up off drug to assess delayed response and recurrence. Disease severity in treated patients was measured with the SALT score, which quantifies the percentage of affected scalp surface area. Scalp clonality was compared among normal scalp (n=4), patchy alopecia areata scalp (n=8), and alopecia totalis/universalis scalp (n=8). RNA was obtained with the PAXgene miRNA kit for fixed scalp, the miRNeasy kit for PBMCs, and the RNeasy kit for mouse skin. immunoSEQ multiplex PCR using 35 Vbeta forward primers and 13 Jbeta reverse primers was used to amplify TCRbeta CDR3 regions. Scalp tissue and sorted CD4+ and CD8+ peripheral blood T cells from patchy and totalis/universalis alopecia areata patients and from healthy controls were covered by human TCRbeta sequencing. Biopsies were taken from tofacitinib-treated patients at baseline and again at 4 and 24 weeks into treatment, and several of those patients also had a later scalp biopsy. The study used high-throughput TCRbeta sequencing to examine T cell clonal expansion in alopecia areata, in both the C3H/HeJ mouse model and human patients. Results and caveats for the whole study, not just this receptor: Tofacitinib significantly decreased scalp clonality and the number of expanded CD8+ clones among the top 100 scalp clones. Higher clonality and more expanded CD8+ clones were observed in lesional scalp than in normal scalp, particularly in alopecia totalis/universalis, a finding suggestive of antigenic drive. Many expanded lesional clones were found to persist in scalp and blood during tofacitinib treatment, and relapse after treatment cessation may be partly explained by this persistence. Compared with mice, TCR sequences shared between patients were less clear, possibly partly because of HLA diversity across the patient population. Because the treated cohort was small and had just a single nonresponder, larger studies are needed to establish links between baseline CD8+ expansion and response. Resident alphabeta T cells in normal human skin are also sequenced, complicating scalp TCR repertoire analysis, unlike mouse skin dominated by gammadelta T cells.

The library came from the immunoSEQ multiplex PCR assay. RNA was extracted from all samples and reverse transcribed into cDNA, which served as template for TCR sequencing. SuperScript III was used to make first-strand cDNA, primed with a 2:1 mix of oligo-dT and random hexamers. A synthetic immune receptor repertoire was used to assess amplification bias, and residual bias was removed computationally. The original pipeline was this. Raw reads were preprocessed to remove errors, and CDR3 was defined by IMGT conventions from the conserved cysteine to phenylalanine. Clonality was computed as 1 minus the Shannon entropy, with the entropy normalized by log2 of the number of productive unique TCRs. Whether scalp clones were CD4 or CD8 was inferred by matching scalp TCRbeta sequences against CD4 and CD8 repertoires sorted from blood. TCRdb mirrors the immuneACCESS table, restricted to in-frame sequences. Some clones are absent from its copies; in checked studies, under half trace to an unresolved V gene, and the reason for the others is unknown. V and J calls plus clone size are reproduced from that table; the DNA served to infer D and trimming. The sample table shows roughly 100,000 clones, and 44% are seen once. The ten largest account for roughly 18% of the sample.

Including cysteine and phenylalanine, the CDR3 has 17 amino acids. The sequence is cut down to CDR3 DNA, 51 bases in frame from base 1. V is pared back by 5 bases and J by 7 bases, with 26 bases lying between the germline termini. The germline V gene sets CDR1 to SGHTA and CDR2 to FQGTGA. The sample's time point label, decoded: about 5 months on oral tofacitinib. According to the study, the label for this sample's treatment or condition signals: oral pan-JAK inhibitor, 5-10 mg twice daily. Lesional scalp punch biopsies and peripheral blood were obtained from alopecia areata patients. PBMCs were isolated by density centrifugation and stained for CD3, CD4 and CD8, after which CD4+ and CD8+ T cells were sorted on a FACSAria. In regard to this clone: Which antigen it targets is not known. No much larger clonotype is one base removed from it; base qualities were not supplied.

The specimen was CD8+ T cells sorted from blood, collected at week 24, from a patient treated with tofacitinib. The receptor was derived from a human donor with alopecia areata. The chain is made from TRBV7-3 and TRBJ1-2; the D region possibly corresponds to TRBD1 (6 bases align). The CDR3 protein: CASSPRTVAGDPLGYTF. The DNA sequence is TGTGCCAGCAGCCCGAGGACAGTAGCAGGGGACCCCCTTGGCTACACCTTC.